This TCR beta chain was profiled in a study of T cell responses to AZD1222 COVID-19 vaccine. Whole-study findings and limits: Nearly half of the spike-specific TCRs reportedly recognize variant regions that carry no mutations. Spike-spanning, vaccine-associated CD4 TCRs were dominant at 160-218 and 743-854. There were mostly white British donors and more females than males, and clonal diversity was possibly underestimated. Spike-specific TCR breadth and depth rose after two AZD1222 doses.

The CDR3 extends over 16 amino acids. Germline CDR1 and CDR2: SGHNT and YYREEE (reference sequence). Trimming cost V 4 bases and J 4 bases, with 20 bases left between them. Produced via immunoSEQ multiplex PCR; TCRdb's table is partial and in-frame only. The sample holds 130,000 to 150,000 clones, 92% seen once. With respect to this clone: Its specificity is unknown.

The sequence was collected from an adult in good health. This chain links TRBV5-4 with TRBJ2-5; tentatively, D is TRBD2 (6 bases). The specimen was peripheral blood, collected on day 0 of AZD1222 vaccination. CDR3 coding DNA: TGTGCCAGCAGCCCAGACTGGACTTACGGGGGAGAGACCCAGTACTTC. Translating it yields CASSPDWTYGGETQYF. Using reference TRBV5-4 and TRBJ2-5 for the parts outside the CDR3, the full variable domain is ETGVTQSPTHLIKTRGQQVTLRCSSQSGHNTVSWYQQALGQGPQFIFQYYREEENGRGNFPPRFSGLQFPNYSSELNVNALELDDSALYLCASSPDWTYGGETQYFGPGTRLLVL.